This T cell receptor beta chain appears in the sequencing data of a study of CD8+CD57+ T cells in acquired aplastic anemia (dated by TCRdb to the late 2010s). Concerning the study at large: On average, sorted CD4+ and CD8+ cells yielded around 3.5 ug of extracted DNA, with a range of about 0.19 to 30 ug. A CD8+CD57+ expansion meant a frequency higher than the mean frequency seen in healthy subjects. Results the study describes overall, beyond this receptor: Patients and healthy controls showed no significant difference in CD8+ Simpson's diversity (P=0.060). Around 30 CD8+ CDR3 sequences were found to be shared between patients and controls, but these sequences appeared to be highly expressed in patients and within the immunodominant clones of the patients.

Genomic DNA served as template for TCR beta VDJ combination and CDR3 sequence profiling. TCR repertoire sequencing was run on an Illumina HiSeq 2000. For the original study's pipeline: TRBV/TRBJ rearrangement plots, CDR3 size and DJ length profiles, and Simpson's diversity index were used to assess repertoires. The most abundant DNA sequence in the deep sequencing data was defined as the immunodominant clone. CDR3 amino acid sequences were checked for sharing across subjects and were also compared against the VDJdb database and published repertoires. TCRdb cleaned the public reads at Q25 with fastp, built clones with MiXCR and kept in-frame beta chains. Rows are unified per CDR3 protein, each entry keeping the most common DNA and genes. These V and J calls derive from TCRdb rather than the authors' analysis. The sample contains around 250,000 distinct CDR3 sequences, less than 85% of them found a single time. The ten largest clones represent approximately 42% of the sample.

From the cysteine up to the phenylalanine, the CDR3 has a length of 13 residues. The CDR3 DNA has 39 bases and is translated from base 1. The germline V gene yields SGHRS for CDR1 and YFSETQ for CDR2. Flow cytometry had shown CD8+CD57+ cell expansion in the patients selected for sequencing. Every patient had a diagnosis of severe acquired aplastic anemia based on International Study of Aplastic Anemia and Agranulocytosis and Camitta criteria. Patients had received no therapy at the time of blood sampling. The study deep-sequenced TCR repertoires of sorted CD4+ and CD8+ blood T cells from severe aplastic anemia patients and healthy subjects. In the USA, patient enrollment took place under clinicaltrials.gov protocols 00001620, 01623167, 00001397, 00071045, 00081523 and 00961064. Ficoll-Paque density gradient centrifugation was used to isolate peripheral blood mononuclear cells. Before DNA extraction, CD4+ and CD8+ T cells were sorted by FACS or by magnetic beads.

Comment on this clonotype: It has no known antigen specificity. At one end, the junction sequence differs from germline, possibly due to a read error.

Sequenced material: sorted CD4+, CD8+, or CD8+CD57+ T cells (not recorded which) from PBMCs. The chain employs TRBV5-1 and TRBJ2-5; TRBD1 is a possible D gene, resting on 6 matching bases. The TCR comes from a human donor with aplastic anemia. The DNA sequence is TGCGCCAGCAGCCAGGGCAGACAGGAGATCCAGTACTTC. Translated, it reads CASSQGRQEIQYF.